The 5 T cell receptor beta chains in this list originate from one sample, sequenced in a study of cytomegalovirus exposure and HLA in healthy donors. It was with 60 Vbeta and 13 Jbeta primers that the PCR ran. Profiled with immunoSEQ multiplex PCR; TCRdb holds only in-frame clones, not every one. The sample shows 130,000 to 150,000 clones, roughly 80% of them seen only once. Sequencing was carried out using PBMCs. These receptor sequences come from a woman aged 50 to 60 in good health and CMV-seronegative.

V is TRBV19 and J is TRBJ1-4; no clear D. This CDR3 contains 15 residues. Trimming took off 5 bases at V and 2 bases at J, with 12 bases between the two ends. CDR1 LNHDA and CDR2 SQIVND come from the germline V gene (reference sequence). This CDR3 reads CASSPPGRTNEKLFF. As DNA, the CDR3 is TGTGCCAGTAGTCCCCCTGGGAGGACTAATGAAAAACTGTTTTTT.

The chain couples TRBV6-5 to TRBJ1-6, with 8 positions matching TRBD1. Germline V gene data show CDR1 as MNHEY and CDR2 as SVGAGI. The ends lost 6 bases at V and 6 bases at J; junction bases unmatched: 4. This CDR3 has 14 amino acids. For the CDR3, the DNA is TGTGCCAGCAGGGTCGACAGGGGTAATTCACCCCTCCACTTT. Translating gives CASRVDRGNSPLHF.

This clone was picked up a small number of times. The chain combines TRBV5-6 with TRBJ2-3; a weak D match, TRBD1 (6 bases). The CDR3 loop spans 14 amino acids. The V end lost 4 bases, the J end lost 4 bases, and 13 bases lay between the germline ends. Germline CDR1 is SGHDT and CDR2 is YYEEEE. CDR3 sequence: CASSRTGGADTQYF. The CDR3 nucleotides are TGTGCCAGCAGCCGGACTGGGGGCGCAGATACGCAGTATTTT.

The chain employs TRBV11-2 and TRBJ2-5; 7 bases line up with TRBD2. The CDR3 is 16 amino acids. The germline V gene encodes CDR1 SGHAT and CDR2 FQNNGV. Trimming removed 0 bases from V and 5 bases from J; junction bases left unmatched: 9. Here the CDR3 DNA reads TGTGCCAGCAGCTTAGATCGGGGGGTGGCATTGGAGACCCAGTACTTC. Residues: CASSLDRGVALETQYF. The full variable domain, in which reference TRBV11-2 and TRBJ2-5 provide the parts outside the CDR3, is EAGVAQSPRYKIIEKRQSVAFWCNPISGHATLYWYQQILGQGPKLLIQFQNNGVVDDSQLPKDRFSAERLKGVDSTLKIQPAKLEDSAVYLCASSLDRGVALETQYFGPGTRLLVL.

This chain joins TRBV7-2 and TRBJ1-1; D remains ambiguous. CDR3 length equals 14 residues. V lost 3 bases to trimming and J lost 3 bases, with 11 bases between them. From germline, CDR1 is SGHTA and CDR2 FQGNSA. CDR3 region: CASSLFTVDTEAFF. CDR3 DNA sequence: TGTGCCAGCAGCTTGTTCACGGTCGACACTGAAGCTTTCTTT.